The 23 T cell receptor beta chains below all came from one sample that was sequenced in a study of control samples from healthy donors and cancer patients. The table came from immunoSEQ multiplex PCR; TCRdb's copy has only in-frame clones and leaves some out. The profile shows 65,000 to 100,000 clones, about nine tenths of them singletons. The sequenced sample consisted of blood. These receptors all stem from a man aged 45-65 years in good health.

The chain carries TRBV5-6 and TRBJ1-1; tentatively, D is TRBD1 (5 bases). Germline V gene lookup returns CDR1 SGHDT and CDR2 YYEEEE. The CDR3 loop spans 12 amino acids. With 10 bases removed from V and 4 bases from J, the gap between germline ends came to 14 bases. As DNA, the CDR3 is TGTGCCTCCCGAAGGGGTAGCACTGAAGCTTTCTTT. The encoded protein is CASRRGSTEAFF.

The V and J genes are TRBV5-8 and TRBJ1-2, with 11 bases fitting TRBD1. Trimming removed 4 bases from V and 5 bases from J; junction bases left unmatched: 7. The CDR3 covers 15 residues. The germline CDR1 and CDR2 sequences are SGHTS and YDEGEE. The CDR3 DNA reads TGTGCCAGCAGCCGAGGACAGGGGGCATATTATGGCTACACCTTC. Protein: CASSRGQGAYYGYTF.

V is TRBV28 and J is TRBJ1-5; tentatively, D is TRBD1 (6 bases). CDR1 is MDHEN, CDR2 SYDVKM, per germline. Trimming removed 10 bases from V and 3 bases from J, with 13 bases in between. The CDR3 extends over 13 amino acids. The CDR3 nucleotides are TGTGCCACCTTTGGGGGGGCCAATCAGCCCCAGCATTTT. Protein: CATFGGANQPQHF.

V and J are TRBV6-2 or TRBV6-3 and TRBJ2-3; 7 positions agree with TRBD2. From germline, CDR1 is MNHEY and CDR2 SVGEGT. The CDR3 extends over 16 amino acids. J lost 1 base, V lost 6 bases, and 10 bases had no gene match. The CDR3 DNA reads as TGTGCCAGCAGCGACAGCGGGGCTGGTCGCACAGATACGCAGTATTTT. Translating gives CASSDSGAGRTDTQYF.

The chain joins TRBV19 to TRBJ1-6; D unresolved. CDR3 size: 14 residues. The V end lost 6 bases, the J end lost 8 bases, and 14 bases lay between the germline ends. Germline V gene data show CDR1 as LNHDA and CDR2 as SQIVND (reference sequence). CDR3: CASRHTASDSPLHF. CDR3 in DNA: TGTGCCAGTAGGCACACGGCCTCGGATTCACCCCTCCACTTT.

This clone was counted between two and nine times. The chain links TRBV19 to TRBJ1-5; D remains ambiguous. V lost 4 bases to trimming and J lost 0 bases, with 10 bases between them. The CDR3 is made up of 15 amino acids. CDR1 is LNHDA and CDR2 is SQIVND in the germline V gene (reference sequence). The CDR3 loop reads CASSTLHYSNQPQHF. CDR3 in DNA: TGTGCCAGTAGTACCCTCCATTATAGCAATCAGCCCCAGCATTTT.

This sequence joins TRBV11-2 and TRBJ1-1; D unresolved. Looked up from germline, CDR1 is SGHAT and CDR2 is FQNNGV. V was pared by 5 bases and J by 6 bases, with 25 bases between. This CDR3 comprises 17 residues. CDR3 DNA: TGTGCCAGCAGCCCTCACGTCGGGATAGGGCTGATGGCTGAAGCTTTCTTT. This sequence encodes CASSPHVGIGLMAEAFF.

The CDR3 DNA follows: TGTGCCTGGAGTAAAGTCAAATTCTATCCGTTAGACTACACCTTC. This gives the protein CAWSKVKFYPLDYTF. The chain employs TRBV30 and TRBJ1-2; D not resolved. The V gene's germline CDR1 is GTSNPN and CDR2 SVGIG (reference sequence). V was clipped by 2 bases and J by 10 bases, with 23 bases between them. This CDR3 is built from 15 residues.

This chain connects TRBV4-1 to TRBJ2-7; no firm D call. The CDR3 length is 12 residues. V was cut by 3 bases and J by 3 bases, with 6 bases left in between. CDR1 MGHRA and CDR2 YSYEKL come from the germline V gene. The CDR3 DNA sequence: TGCGCCAGCAGCCATGAAAGCTACGAGCAGTACTTC. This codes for CASSHESYEQYF.

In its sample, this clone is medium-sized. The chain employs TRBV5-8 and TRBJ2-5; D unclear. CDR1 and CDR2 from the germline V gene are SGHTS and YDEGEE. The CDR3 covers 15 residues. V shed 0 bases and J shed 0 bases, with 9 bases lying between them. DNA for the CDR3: TGTGCCAGCAGCTTGGCCTCGGCTAACCAAGAGACCCAGTACTTC. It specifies CASSLASANQETQYF.

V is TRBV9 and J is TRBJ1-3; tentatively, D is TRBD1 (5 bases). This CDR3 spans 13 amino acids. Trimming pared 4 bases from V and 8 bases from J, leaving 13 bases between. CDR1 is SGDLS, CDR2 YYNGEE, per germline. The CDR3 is CASSSRRGDTIYF. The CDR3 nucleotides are TGTGCCAGCAGCTCCCGGAGGGGAGACACCATATATTTT.

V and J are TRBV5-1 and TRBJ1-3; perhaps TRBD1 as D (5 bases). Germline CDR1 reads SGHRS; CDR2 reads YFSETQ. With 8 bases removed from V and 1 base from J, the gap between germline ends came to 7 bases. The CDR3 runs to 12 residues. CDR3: CARGGSGNTIYF. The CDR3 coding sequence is TGCGCCAGGGGGGGATCTGGAAACACCATATATTTT.

The CDR3 is CASSPGFVSAEAFF. In DNA form, the CDR3 reads TGTGCCAGCAGCCCAGGGTTTGTTAGCGCTGAAGCTTTCTTT. The chain employs TRBV7-9 and TRBJ1-1; tentative D call: TRBD1 (5 bases). V was trimmed by 5 bases and J by 6 bases, leaving 16 bases between them. The CDR3 contains 14 residues. Germline loops: CDR1 SEHNR, CDR2 FQNEAQ (reference sequence).

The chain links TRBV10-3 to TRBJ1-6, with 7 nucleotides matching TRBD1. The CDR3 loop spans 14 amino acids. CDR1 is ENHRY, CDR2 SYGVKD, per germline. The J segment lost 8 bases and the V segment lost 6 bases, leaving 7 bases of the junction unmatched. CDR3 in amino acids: CAIRGRGFYSPLHF. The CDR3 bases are TGTGCCATCAGAGGCAGGGGGTTCTATTCACCCCTCCACTTT.

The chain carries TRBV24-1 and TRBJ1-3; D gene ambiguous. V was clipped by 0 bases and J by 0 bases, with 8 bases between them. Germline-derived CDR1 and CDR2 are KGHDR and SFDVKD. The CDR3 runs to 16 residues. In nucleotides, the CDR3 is TGTGCCACCAGTGATTTGCAGGTAAACTCTGGAAACACCATATATTTT. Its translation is CATSDLQVNSGNTIYF.

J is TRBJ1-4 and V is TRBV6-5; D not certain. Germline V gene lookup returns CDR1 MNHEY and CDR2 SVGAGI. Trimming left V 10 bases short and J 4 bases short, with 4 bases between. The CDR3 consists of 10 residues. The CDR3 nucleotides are TGTGCCACCTTTAATGAAAAACTGTTTTTT. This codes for CATFNEKLFF.

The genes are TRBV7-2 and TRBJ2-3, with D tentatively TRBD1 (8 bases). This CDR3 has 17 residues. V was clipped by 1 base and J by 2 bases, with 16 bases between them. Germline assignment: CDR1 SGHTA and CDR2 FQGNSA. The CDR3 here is CASSLGRQGTNTDTQYF. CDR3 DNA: TGTGCCAGCAGCTTAGGAAGACAGGGGACTAACACAGATACGCAGTATTTT.

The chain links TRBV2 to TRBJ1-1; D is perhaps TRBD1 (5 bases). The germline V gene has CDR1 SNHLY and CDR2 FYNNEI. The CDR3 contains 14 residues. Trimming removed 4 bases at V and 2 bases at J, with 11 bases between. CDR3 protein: CASSGQTSNTEAFF. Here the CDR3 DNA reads TGTGCCAGCAGTGGACAGACGTCTAACACTGAAGCTTTCTTT.

The CDR3 nucleotides read TGCGCCAGCAGGTCTTTGGGACAGAACACTGAAGCTTTCTTT. Translation: CASRSLGQNTEAFF. V is TRBV10-2 and J is TRBJ1-1, with D maybe TRBD1 (6 bases). Trimming removed 6 bases at V and 1 base at J, with 12 bases between. The CDR3 extends over 14 amino acids. CDR1 is WSHSY and CDR2 is SAAADI in the germline V gene.

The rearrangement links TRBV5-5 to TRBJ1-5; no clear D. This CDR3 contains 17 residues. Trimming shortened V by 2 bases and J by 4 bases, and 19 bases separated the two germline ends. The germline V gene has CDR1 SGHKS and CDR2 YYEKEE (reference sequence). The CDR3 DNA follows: TGTGCCAGCAGCTTTGGAGCTTTTCCACAAACGAATCAGCCCCAGCATTTT. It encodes CASSFGAFPQTNQPQHF. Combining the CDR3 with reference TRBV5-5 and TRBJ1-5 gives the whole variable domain DAGVTQSPTHLIKTRGQQVTLRCSPISGHKSVSWYQQVLGQGPQFIFQYYEKEERGRGNFPDRFSARQFPNYSSELNVNALLLGDSALYLCASSFGAFPQTNQPQHFGDGTRLSIL.

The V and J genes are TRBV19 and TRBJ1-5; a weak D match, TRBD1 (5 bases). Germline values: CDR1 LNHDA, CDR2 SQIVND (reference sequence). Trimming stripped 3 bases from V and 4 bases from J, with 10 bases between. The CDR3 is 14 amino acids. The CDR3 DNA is TGTGCCAGTAGTATGACAGCTCCTAATCAGCCCCAGCATTTT. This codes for CASSMTAPNQPQHF.

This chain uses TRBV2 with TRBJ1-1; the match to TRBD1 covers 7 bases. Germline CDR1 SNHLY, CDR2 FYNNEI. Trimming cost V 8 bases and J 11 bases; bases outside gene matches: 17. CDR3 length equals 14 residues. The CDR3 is CASRTGVNRGGAFF. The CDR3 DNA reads TGTGCCAGCCGGACAGGCGTAAACCGCGGCGGGGCTTTCTTT.

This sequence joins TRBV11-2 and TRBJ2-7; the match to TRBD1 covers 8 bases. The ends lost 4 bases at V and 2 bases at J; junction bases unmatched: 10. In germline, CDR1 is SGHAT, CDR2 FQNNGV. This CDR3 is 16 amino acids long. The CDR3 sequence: CASSSVRDRRTYEQYF. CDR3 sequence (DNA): TGTGCCAGCAGCTCCGTCCGGGACAGGCGAACCTACGAGCAGTACTTC.